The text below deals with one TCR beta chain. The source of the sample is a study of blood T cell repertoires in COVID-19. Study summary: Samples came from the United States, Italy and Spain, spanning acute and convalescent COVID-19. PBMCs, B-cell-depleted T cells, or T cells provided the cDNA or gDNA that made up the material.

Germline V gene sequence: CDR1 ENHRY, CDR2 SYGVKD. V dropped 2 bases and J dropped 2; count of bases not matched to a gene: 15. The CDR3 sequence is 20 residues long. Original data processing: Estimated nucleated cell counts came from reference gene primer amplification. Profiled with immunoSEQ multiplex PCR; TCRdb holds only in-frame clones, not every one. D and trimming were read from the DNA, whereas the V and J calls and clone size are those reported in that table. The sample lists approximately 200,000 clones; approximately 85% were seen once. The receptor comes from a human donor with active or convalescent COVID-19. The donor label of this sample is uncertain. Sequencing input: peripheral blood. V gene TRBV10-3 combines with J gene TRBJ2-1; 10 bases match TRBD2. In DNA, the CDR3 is TGTGCCATCAGTGAGACTAGAACTAGCGGGATTAAGGGGGCCTACAATGAGCAGTTCTTC. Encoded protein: CAISETRTSGIKGAYNEQFF.